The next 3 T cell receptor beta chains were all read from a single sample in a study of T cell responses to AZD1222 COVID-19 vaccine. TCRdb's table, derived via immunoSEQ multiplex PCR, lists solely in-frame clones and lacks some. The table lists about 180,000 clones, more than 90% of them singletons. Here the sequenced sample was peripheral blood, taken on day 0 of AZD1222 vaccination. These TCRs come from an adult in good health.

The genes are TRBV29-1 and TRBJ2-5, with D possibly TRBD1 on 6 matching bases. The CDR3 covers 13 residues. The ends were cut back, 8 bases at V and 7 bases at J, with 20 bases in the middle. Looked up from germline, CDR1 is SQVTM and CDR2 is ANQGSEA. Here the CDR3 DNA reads TGCAGCTTGCTCCCCGACGTCAGGGGGACCCAGTACTTC. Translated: CSLLPDVRGTQYF.

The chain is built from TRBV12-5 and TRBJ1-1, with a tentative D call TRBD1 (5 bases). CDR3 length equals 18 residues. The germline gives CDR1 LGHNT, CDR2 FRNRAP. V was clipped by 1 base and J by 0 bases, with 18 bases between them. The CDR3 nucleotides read TGTGCTAGTGGTTTGGAGGTACGTTTAGGGGCGGTGAACACTGAAGCTTTCTTT. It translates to CASGLEVRLGAVNTEAFF.

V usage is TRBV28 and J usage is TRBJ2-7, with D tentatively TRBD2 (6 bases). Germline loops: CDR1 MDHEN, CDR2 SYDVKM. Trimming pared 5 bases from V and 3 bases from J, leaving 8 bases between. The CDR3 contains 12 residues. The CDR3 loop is CASSRLGYEQYF. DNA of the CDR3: TGTGCCAGCAGTCGACTAGGCTACGAGCAGTACTTC.